The next 9 T cell receptor beta chains were all read from a single sample in a study of shared clonotypes between healthy human individuals. Using immunoSEQ multiplex PCR, the repertoire was profiled, and TCRdb retains in-frame clones only, with some absent. The sample has roughly 2.2 million clones, about 90% seen once. The sequenced material came from naive CD4+ T cells from PBMCs. Described subset: CD45RA+ positively selected. These receptors all come from a man aged 18 to 35 in good health. Some clones in this sample may be carry-over from other donors' samples.

The genes are TRBV5-1 and TRBJ2-1, with 9 bases fitting TRBD2. Germline CDR1 is SGHRS and CDR2 is YFSETQ. The CDR3 runs to 16 residues. The V segment lost 2 bases and the J segment 0 bases; nucleotides outside the gene matches: 3. DNA of the CDR3: TGCGCCAGCAGCTTCCTTAGCGGGAGCTCCTACAATGAGCAGTTCTTC. Amino acids: CASSFLSGSSYNEQFF.

The genes are TRBV7-2 and TRBJ1-2; D is unclear. Germline CDR1 and CDR2: SGHTA and FQGNSA. V gave up 2 bases and J gave up 2 bases, with 9 bases separating them. The CDR3 has 14 residues. The chain's CDR3 is CASSLQARNYGYTF. The CDR3 DNA reads as TGTGCCAGCAGCTTACAGGCCCGAAACTATGGCTACACCTTC.

The rearrangement joins TRBV28 to TRBJ1-1; no reliable D call. Germline loops: CDR1 MDHEN, CDR2 SYDVKM. Trimming shortened V by 8 bases and J by 4 bases, and 11 bases separated the two germline ends. The CDR3 sequence is 12 residues long. CDR3 nucleotide sequence: TGTGCCAGCGGTCCCTACAGCACTGAAGCTTTCTTT. It codes for CASGPYSTEAFF.

Comment on this clone: One end of the junction does not line up with germline, which may come from a read error. Here the CDR3 DNA reads TGTGCCAGCAGCCTCCTGGACTCCCACGAGCAGTACTTC. The encoded protein is CASSLLDSHEQYF. The chain recombines TRBV14 with TRBJ2-7; D is perhaps TRBD2 (5 bases). CDR1 and CDR2 from the germline V gene are SGHDN and FVKESK. The CDR3 consists of 13 residues.

The chain has TRBV7-2 and TRBJ2-7, with 10 bases aligning to TRBD2. The CDR3 is 15 amino acids. V shed 4 bases and J 1 base; nucleotides not matched to a gene: 4. Germline loops: CDR1 SGHTA, CDR2 FQGNSA. Written as DNA, the CDR3 is TGTGCCAGCAGCTCCGGACTAGCGGAATCCTACGAGCAGTACTTC. Amino acids: CASSSGLAESYEQYF. Combining the CDR3 with reference TRBV7-2 and TRBJ2-7 gives the whole variable domain GAGVSQSPSNKVTEKGKDVELRCDPISGHTALYWYRQSLGQGLEFLIYFQGNSAPDKSGLPSDRFSAERTGGSVSTLTIQRTQQEDSAVYLCASSSGLAESYEQYFGPGTRLTVT.

The rearrangement joins TRBV15 to TRBJ2-3; D is ambiguous. With 3 bases removed from V and 0 bases from J, the gap between germline ends came to 19 bases. The CDR3 runs 18 residues. CDR1 and CDR2 from the germline V gene are LNHNV and YYDKDF (reference sequence). For the CDR3, the DNA is TGTGCCACCAGCAGGACCCGAGGTGGGCAGGCTAGCACAGATACGCAGTATTTT. It translates to CATSRTRGGQASTDTQYF.

The chain joins TRBV5-4 to TRBJ1-2; 8 bases agree with TRBD1. This CDR3 region has 15 residues. V dropped 2 bases and J dropped 3; count of bases not matched to a gene: 6. Per the germline V gene, CDR1 is SGHNT and CDR2 is YYREEE (reference sequence). For the CDR3, the DNA is TGTGCCAGCAGCTTAGGACAGGGCATGGACTATGGCTACACCTTC. This codes for CASSLGQGMDYGYTF.

The J gene is TRBJ1-5, the V gene TRBV28; tentatively, D is TRBD1 (5 bases). CDR1 and CDR2 (germline): MDHEN, SYDVKM. The CDR3 totals 19 residues. The ends were cut back, 5 bases at V and 2 bases at J, with 25 bases in the middle. This CDR3 is CASSHPRDRRYLRNQPQHF. Here the CDR3 DNA reads TGTGCCAGCAGTCACCCTAGGGACCGTCGTTATCTTCGCAATCAGCCCCAGCATTTT.

CDR3 nucleotide sequence: TGTGCCAGCATCTCGGGGGCTAACACTGAAGCTTTCTTT. Protein sequence: CASISGANTEAFF. The chain joins TRBV6-1 to TRBJ1-1; weak D call: TRBD1 (6 bases). The V end was cut by 7 bases, the J end by 2 bases, with 11 bases between. CDR3 length: 13 residues. Germline V CDR1 and CDR2: MNHNS, SASEGT.